Reported below is one TCR beta chain. Its antigen is undetermined. The sample comes from a study of monozygotic twins with inflammatory bowel disease. The study, taken as a whole, reports: Other individuals had fewer clonotypes in common with IBD patients than with healthy twins, especially with disease activity. There was no support for any single strong signal or clonotype associated with IBD. Repertoire similarity did not differ between concordant and discordant twins, perhaps due to limited power. Immunosuppressive treatments were not uniform, and this may have added variability to patient repertoires.

TCRdb re-called the 5' RACE reads; every CDR3 protein appears as one record, without DNA. This sample contains 330,000 or so distinct CDR3 sequences. CDR1 and CDR2 (germline): DFQATT, SNEGSKA (reference sequence). This CDR3 region has 12 residues. The sequenced sample was blood. The receptor comes from a human donor with ulcerative colitis or Crohn's disease, or a healthy co-twin of an affected twin (not recorded which). The chain combines TRBV20-1 with TRBJ1-5. Here the CDR3 reads CSASSGNQPQHF.